This is a list of T cell receptor beta chains from one sample in a study of vaccination and CD4 T cells after COVID-19. TCRdb independently ran MiXCR on the PCR reads; one entry per CDR3 protein. The sample lists around 7,100 distinct CDR3 sequences; around half were seen once. These TCRs' antigens remain unknown. Sequencing was carried out using CD4+ T cells from blood, cultured in vitro. The receptors shown here come from a human donor in good health. Both conserved end residues are part of each CDR3. The D gene is left open where the match is weak. Clone size is given for some rows only: seen once, a few or many times, or a class if the clone is expanded.

cdr3_nt: TGTGCCAGCAGTTTGGGGGGGAACCAAGAGACCCAGTACTTC
cdr3_aa: CASSLGGNQETQYF
v_call: TRBV6-2/TRBV6-3
d_call: TRBD2
clone_size: .
j_call: TRBJ2-5

cdr3_nt: TGTGCCAGCAGTGCGACTAGCGGGCTTCCCTACGAGCAGTACTTC
cdr3_aa: CASSATSGLPYEQYF
v_call: TRBV6-1
d_call: TRBD2
clone_size: .
j_call: TRBJ2-7

cdr3_nt: TGTGCCAGCAGCTTAGTCGGGAAAAGGGTTAATGGGACTAGCGGGATGGGCGAGCAGTACTTC
cdr3_aa: CASSLVGKRVNGTSGMGEQYF
v_call: TRBV7-9
d_call: TRBD2
clone_size: .
j_call: TRBJ2-7

cdr3_nt: TGTGCCAGCAGCCAAGAGCGGTGGCGGGGGACCCAAGAGACCCAGTACTTC
cdr3_aa: CASSQERWRGTQETQYF
v_call: TRBV3-1
d_call: TRBD2
clone_size: medium-sized
j_call: TRBJ2-5

cdr3_nt: TGCGCCAGCAGCTTGGCCCTAGCGGGGGTCAATGAGCAGTTCTTC
cdr3_aa: CASSLALAGVNEQFF
v_call: TRBV5-1
d_call: TRBD2
clone_size: .
j_call: TRBJ2-1

cdr3_nt: TGTGCCAGCAGTGCCCGTATTAACACTGAAGCTTTCTTT
cdr3_aa: CASSARINTEAFF
v_call: TRBV6-2/TRBV6-3
d_call: .
clone_size: .
j_call: TRBJ1-1

cdr3_nt: TGTGCCAGCAGCTTTACTAGCGGGGGGGCTTCGGAGACCCAGTACTTC
cdr3_aa: CASSFTSGGASETQYF
v_call: TRBV7-8
d_call: TRBD2
clone_size: .
j_call: TRBJ2-5

cdr3_nt: TGCGCCAGCAGTGAGGACTTAACGCAGCCCCAGCATTTT
cdr3_aa: CASSEDLTQPQHF
v_call: TRBV10-1
d_call: .
clone_size: .
j_call: TRBJ1-5

cdr3_nt: TGCAGTGCCGGTTGGGAGACCCAGTACTTC
cdr3_aa: CSAGWETQYF
v_call: TRBV20-1
d_call: .
clone_size: few
j_call: TRBJ2-5

cdr3_nt: TGTGCCAGCAGCTCTAGGGGGGGATGGGAGACCCAGTACTTC
cdr3_aa: CASSSRGGWETQYF
v_call: TRBV12-3/TRBV12-4
d_call: .
clone_size: few
j_call: TRBJ2-5

cdr3_nt: TGCGCCAGCAGCCAAGATACCGCCCAGGGGGCAAATCCAACGCCGCAGGGCTACACCTTC
cdr3_aa: CASSQDTAQGANPTPQGYTF
v_call: TRBV4-3
d_call: TRBD1
clone_size: medium-sized
j_call: TRBJ1-2

cdr3_nt: TGTGCCAGTAGTCTACGTCGGGGACAGGGGGACGGACCCCTCCACTTT
cdr3_aa: CASSLRRGQGDGPLHF
v_call: TRBV19
d_call: TRBD1
clone_size: .
j_call: TRBJ1-6

cdr3_nt: TGTGCCAGCAGCTCCAATCCCATGGGGGCCGAGCAGTACTTC
cdr3_aa: CASSSNPMGAEQYF
v_call: TRBV5-6
d_call: .
clone_size: .
j_call: TRBJ2-7

cdr3_nt: TGCAGTGCCCTGGGGTGGCTCGGGGGTGGATACGAGCAGTACTTC
cdr3_aa: CSALGWLGGGYEQYF
v_call: TRBV20-1
d_call: .
clone_size: .
j_call: TRBJ2-7

cdr3_nt: TGCAGTGCCTCTCAGACAGGGGTGGGGGAAAAACTGTTTTTT
cdr3_aa: CSASQTGVGEKLFF
v_call: TRBV20-1
d_call: TRBD1
clone_size: .
j_call: TRBJ1-4

cdr3_nt: TGTGCCAGCAGTTTCAGGGTCAGTTACGAAGAGACCCAGTACTTC
cdr3_aa: CASSFRVSYEETQYF
v_call: TRBV27
d_call: .
clone_size: few
j_call: TRBJ2-5

cdr3_nt: TGTGCCAGTAGTATAAAGAGGGGGAGCAACACCATATATTTT
cdr3_aa: CASSIKRGSNTIYF
v_call: TRBV19
d_call: .
clone_size: .
j_call: TRBJ1-3

cdr3_nt: TGCAGTGCTAGAGATCGCCTCTTAACAGGGTTTGGTACAGATACGCAGTATTTT
cdr3_aa: CSARDRLLTGFGTDTQYF
v_call: TRBV20-1
d_call: .
clone_size: few
j_call: TRBJ2-3

cdr3_nt: TGTGCCAGCAGCATAGAGCCTAACTATGGCTACACCTTC
cdr3_aa: CASSIEPNYGYTF
v_call: TRBV28
d_call: .
clone_size: few
j_call: TRBJ1-2

cdr3_nt: TGTGCCAGCAGCCAAGCCCATACAGGGGGAGGCCTCCACTTT
cdr3_aa: CASSQAHTGGGLHF
v_call: TRBV3-1
d_call: TRBD1
clone_size: .
j_call: TRBJ1-6

cdr3_nt: TGTGCCATGACAGGGGCGGCCTATGGCTACACCTTC
cdr3_aa: CAMTGAAYGYTF
v_call: TRBV5-8
d_call: TRBD1
clone_size: few
j_call: TRBJ1-2

cdr3_nt: TGTGCCAGCTCACCGGCAGGGGGCAAGGCTGAAGCTTTCTTT
cdr3_aa: CASSPAGGKAEAFF
v_call: TRBV18
d_call: TRBD1
clone_size: .
j_call: TRBJ1-1

cdr3_nt: TGTGCCAGCAGTAGAATTACTAGCGGGATTTACGAGCAGTACTTC
cdr3_aa: CASSRITSGIYEQYF
v_call: TRBV9
d_call: TRBD2
clone_size: .
j_call: TRBJ2-7

cdr3_nt: TGCAGTGCCTCACAGCATTCTGATACGCAGTATTTT
cdr3_aa: CSASQHSDTQYF
v_call: TRBV20-1
d_call: .
clone_size: .
j_call: TRBJ2-3

cdr3_nt: TGTGCCACCAGTCCTGAAGAAGGGCTCTCGGCTTTCTTT
cdr3_aa: CATSPEEGLSAFF
v_call: TRBV15
d_call: .
clone_size: .
j_call: TRBJ1-1

cdr3_nt: TGTGCCAGCAGCTTAGTAGCGGGGCCCGGGGAGCTGTTTTTT
cdr3_aa: CASSLVAGPGELFF
v_call: TRBV7-6
d_call: TRBD2
clone_size: .
j_call: TRBJ2-2

cdr3_nt: TGTGCCAGCAGCCAAGTTCGCGGGGGTGGCTACACCTTC
cdr3_aa: CASSQVRGGGYTF
v_call: TRBV14
d_call: .
clone_size: .
j_call: TRBJ1-2

cdr3_nt: TGTGCCAGCAGTGCCAGGTCGGGCACCGGGGAGCTGTTTTTT
cdr3_aa: CASSARSGTGELFF
v_call: TRBV6-4
d_call: .
clone_size: few
j_call: TRBJ2-2

cdr3_nt: TGTGCCAGCAGCCGGAAGGGGAAGGTGGACACTGAAGCTTTCTTT
cdr3_aa: CASSRKGKVDTEAFF
v_call: TRBV7-9
d_call: .
clone_size: few
j_call: TRBJ1-1

cdr3_nt: TGTGCCAGCAGTGATGCCGGCTATGGCTACACCTTC
cdr3_aa: CASSDAGYGYTF
v_call: TRBV2
d_call: .
clone_size: few
j_call: TRBJ1-2

cdr3_nt: TGCAGTGCTAGCGGGGCTGTAACAGATACGCAGTATTTT
cdr3_aa: CSASGAVTDTQYF
v_call: TRBV20-1
d_call: .
clone_size: .
j_call: TRBJ2-3

cdr3_nt: TGTGCCAGCAGTCTGAGCGGGGGGCGTTACAATGAGCAGTTCTTC
cdr3_aa: CASSLSGGRYNEQFF
v_call: TRBV28
d_call: TRBD2
clone_size: .
j_call: TRBJ2-1

cdr3_nt: TGTGCCACCACGACTAGCGGGAGCTACAATGAGCAGTTCTTC
cdr3_aa: CATTTSGSYNEQFF
v_call: TRBV10-3
d_call: TRBD2
clone_size: .
j_call: TRBJ2-1

cdr3_nt: TGCAGTGCTATCGGGGTTAATGAAGGGACTGAAGCTTTCTTT
cdr3_aa: CSAIGVNEGTEAFF
v_call: TRBV20-1
d_call: .
clone_size: .
j_call: TRBJ1-1

cdr3_nt: TGTGCCTGGAGTGTATCAAGGCTGGAGTGGGAGACCCAGTACTTC
cdr3_aa: CAWSVSRLEWETQYF
v_call: TRBV30
d_call: .
clone_size: .
j_call: TRBJ2-5

cdr3_nt: TGCGCCAGCAGTGCCCAAGAGACCCAGTACTTC
cdr3_aa: CASSAQETQYF
v_call: TRBV5-1
d_call: .
clone_size: .
j_call: TRBJ2-5

cdr3_nt: TGTGCCAGCGGTTCGGACAGGGCGCGAAATAGGCCCCAGCATTTT
cdr3_aa: CASGSDRARNRPQHF
v_call: TRBV6-2/TRBV6-3
d_call: TRBD1
clone_size: .
j_call: TRBJ1-5

cdr3_nt: TGTGCCATCTCCTGGGGAGCATATGGCTACACCTTC
cdr3_aa: CAISWGAYGYTF
v_call: TRBV6-2/TRBV6-3
d_call: .
clone_size: few
j_call: TRBJ1-2

cdr3_nt: TGCGCCAGCATATCGGACAGGGAAACCACCTACACCTTC
cdr3_aa: CASISDRETTYTF
v_call: TRBV10-2
d_call: TRBD1
clone_size: .
j_call: TRBJ1-2

cdr3_nt: TGTGCCAGCAGCCCTCGGGCGGGGGGCAATCAGCCCCAGCATTTT
cdr3_aa: CASSPRAGGNQPQHF
v_call: TRBV11-2
d_call: .
clone_size: .
j_call: TRBJ1-5

cdr3_nt: TGTGCCAGCAGCTTCAAGATGAACACTGAAGCTTTCTTT
cdr3_aa: CASSFKMNTEAFF
v_call: TRBV11-2
d_call: .
clone_size: .
j_call: TRBJ1-1

cdr3_nt: TGTGCCAGCAGTTCCAAGGGATCGGGAAACACCATATATTTT
cdr3_aa: CASSSKGSGNTIYF
v_call: TRBV6-5
d_call: .
clone_size: .
j_call: TRBJ1-3

cdr3_nt: TGTGCCAGCGCGAGGGACAGGGGACAGACCCAGTACTTC
cdr3_aa: CASARDRGQTQYF
v_call: TRBV27
d_call: TRBD1
clone_size: .
j_call: TRBJ2-5

cdr3_nt: TGTGCCAACACGAGATCCGGATTTAACACCGGGGAGCTGTTTTTT
cdr3_aa: CANTRSGFNTGELFF
v_call: TRBV12-3/TRBV12-4
d_call: .
clone_size: .
j_call: TRBJ2-2

cdr3_nt: TGTGCCAGCAGGTCCCGGACAGGGGGCTGGAACACCGGGGAGCTGTTTTTT
cdr3_aa: CASRSRTGGWNTGELFF
v_call: TRBV6-2/TRBV6-3
d_call: TRBD1
clone_size: few
j_call: TRBJ2-2

cdr3_nt: TGTGCAGTTTGGGACAGGGAGGTGGGTGGCTACACCTTC
cdr3_aa: CAVWDREVGGYTF
v_call: TRBV11-2
d_call: TRBD1
clone_size: .
j_call: TRBJ1-2

cdr3_nt: TGTGCCAGCAGCTTCAGCGGGGGAGACCTCAAAAACATTCAGTACTTC
cdr3_aa: CASSFSGGDLKNIQYF
v_call: TRBV7-2
d_call: TRBD2
clone_size: few
j_call: TRBJ2-4

cdr3_nt: TGTGCCAGCAGCACCGGGACTAGCGGGGGGGCCAATGAGCAGTTCTTC
cdr3_aa: CASSTGTSGGANEQFF
v_call: TRBV9
d_call: TRBD2
clone_size: .
j_call: TRBJ2-1

cdr3_nt: TGTGCCAGCAGACTTCTTCCGTCCACAGATACGCAGTATTTT
cdr3_aa: CASRLLPSTDTQYF
v_call: TRBV6-1
d_call: .
clone_size: .
j_call: TRBJ2-3

cdr3_nt: TGTGCCAGCAGTAGGCGGGCCTCGAGGAGGACTGAAGCTTTCTTT
cdr3_aa: CASSRRASRRTEAFF
v_call: TRBV12-3/TRBV12-4
d_call: .
clone_size: .
j_call: TRBJ1-1

cdr3_nt: TGCAGTGGGAAAGTGGCGGGGGGGGTTGAGCAGTACTTC
cdr3_aa: CSGKVAGGVEQYF
v_call: TRBV20-1
d_call: TRBD2
clone_size: .
j_call: TRBJ2-7

cdr3_nt: TGTGCCAGCACCTCACTTACTCGGCCGGGTCAGCCCCAGCATTTT
cdr3_aa: CASTSLTRPGQPQHF
v_call: TRBV28
d_call: .
clone_size: few
j_call: TRBJ1-5

cdr3_nt: TGTGCCAGCAGTTACGGGACAGGGGCTCGTGGCTACACCTTC
cdr3_aa: CASSYGTGARGYTF
v_call: TRBV6-5
d_call: TRBD1
clone_size: .
j_call: TRBJ1-2

cdr3_nt: TGTGCCAGCAGCTTTGAGGGGTACACTGAAGCTTTCTTT
cdr3_aa: CASSFEGYTEAFF
v_call: TRBV7-2
d_call: .
clone_size: few
j_call: TRBJ1-1